The 28 T cell receptor beta chains reported below all come from one sample, sequenced in a study of T cell repertoires in cytomegalovirus infection. MiXCR was run by TCRdb on the reads, yielding one entry per CDR3 protein. Counted here are about 320,000 distinct CDR3 sequences, more than 9% occurring once; the ten biggest clones make up approximately 4.5%. Specimen: PBMCs. These TCRs come from a human donor in good health (CMV status not recorded). Some clones in this sample may be carry-over from other donors' samples.

This clonotype was recorded at least ten times. The chain carries TRBV28 and TRBJ1-6, with 7 bases that match TRBD1. Germline trimming cut 7 bases from V and 7 bases from J; bases unmatched to any gene: 10. Germline-derived CDR1 and CDR2 are MDHEN and SYDVKM. The CDR3 is made up of 15 amino acids. DNA for the CDR3: TGTGCCAGCACCCCCCTGGGAGGGGGCAATTCACCCCTCCACTTT. Residues: CASTPLGGGNSPLHF.

The V gene is TRBV7-2, the J gene TRBJ2-7; 12 bases fit TRBD2. The V segment lost 5 bases and the J segment 5 bases; nucleotides outside the gene matches: 13. This CDR3 has 17 residues. Germline V gene data show CDR1 as SGHTA and CDR2 as FQGNSA. CDR3 residues: CASSGTQGLAGGNEQYF. The CDR3 DNA sequence: TGTGCCAGCAGCGGGACACAGGGGCTAGCGGGGGGGAACGAGCAGTACTTC.

This clonotype was seen ten or more times. This sequence joins TRBV7-2 and TRBJ2-4, with 14 nucleotides matching TRBD2. Losses at the gene ends were 6 bases for V and 7 bases for J; bases not matched to a gene: 14. Germline CDR1 is SGHTA and CDR2 is FQGNSA. The CDR3 has 18 amino acids. The CDR3 nucleotides read TGTGCCAGCAGTTTTTTCCTGGGACTAGCGGGAGTTGGGAACATTCAGTACTTC. Its protein is CASSFFLGLAGVGNIQYF.

Turning to this clonotype: A clone one base away is much larger, so this may be a read error. CDR3 residues: CASRDRDQPQHF. The DNA of the CDR3 is TGTGCCAGCAGGGACAGGGATCAGCCCCAGCATTTT. The V gene is TRBV27, the J gene TRBJ1-5, with TRBD1 identical over 8 bases. V shed 6 bases, J shed 5 bases, and the junction held 0 bases outside the gene matches. The CDR3 runs 12 residues. Per the germline V gene, CDR1 is MNHEY and CDR2 is SMNVEV (reference sequence).

This clonotype was detected a few times. The chain carries TRBV7-2 and TRBJ1-1; possible D gene TRBD1, 5 bases. The CDR3 is 15 amino acids. Germline V lookup: CDR1 SGHTA, CDR2 FQGNSA. V lost 1 base, J lost 2 bases, and 11 bases lay in between. The CDR3 DNA follows: TGTGCCAGCAGCTTAGTAGGCAGGGTTAACACTGAAGCTTTCTTT. It is translated as CASSLVGRVNTEAFF. Looking up the rest from reference TRBV7-2 and TRBJ1-1 gives the full variable domain: GAGVSQSPSNKVTEKGKDVELRCDPISGHTALYWYRQSLGQGLEFLIYFQGNSAPDKSGLPSDRFSAERTGGSVSTLTIQRTQQEDSAVYLCASSLVGRVNTEAFFGQGTRLTVV.

There are many counts of this clonotype. This chain links TRBV12-3 or TRBV12-4 with TRBJ2-5, with a weak D call TRBD2 (5 bases). The CDR3 length is 15 residues. With 5 bases removed from V and 4 bases from J, the gap between germline ends came to 17 bases. CDR3 nucleotide sequence: TGTGCCAGCAGTATCGGACTCGAGATACGAGAGACCCAGTACTTC. It translates to CASSIGLEIRETQYF.

In this sample, this clonotype turned up many times. The chain is built from TRBV2 and TRBJ1-4; 7 bases are a match to TRBD1. This CDR3 is built from 17 residues. V shed 0 bases and J 5 bases; nucleotides not matched to a gene: 9. Germline assignment: CDR1 SNHLY and CDR2 FYNNEI. The CDR3 sequence: CASSEAEWTGENEKLFF. CDR3 in DNA: TGTGCCAGCAGTGAAGCTGAATGGACAGGAGAGAATGAAAAACTGTTTTTT.

The chain employs TRBV12-3 or TRBV12-4 and TRBJ2-7; D may be TRBD1 (6 bases). The V end was cut by 8 bases, the J end by 7 bases, with 24 bases between. There are 15 residues in the CDR3. The CDR3 DNA is TGTGCCAGCGGGGGCTCCGACACTCGAGAAGGGGAGCAGTACTTC. Translation: CASGGSDTREGEQYF.

In this sample, this clonotype turned up once. CDR3 bases: TGTGCCAGTAGTATTTCTGCGGGTCGGAACACTGAAGCTTTCTTT. Translating gives CASSISAGRNTEAFF. This chain connects TRBV19 to TRBJ1-1; D not resolved. Germline V gene sequence: CDR1 LNHDA, CDR2 SQIVND (reference sequence). CDR3 length: 15 residues. Trimming shortened V by 3 bases and J by 1 base, and 12 bases separated the two germline ends.

This clonotype was found many times. The chain links TRBV10-3 to TRBJ2-7; TRBD1 agrees at 7 bases. The V gene's germline CDR1 is ENHRY and CDR2 SYGVKD. Trimming took 3 bases from V and 2 from J; bases not matched to a gene: 7. This CDR3 comprises 15 residues. The CDR3 region has the DNA TGTGCCATCAGTGATTCTACAGGGGTTACCTACGAGCAGTACTTC. Amino acid sequence: CAISDSTGVTYEQYF.

This clonotype was picked up many times. The chain carries TRBV19 and TRBJ1-1; weak D call: TRBD1 (5 bases). Looked up from germline, CDR1 is LNHDA and CDR2 is SQIVND (reference sequence). V shed 10 bases and J shed 2 bases, with 20 bases lying between them. This CDR3 contains 15 residues. CDR3 in DNA: TGTGCCACCAATATACCCGGGACGGAAAACACTGAAGCTTTCTTT. It specifies CATNIPGTENTEAFF.

This clonotype was picked up many times. This chain connects TRBV29-1 to TRBJ2-1; 8 bases are shared with TRBD2. CDR1 and CDR2 (germline): SQVTM, ANQGSEA. V was clipped by 6 bases and J by 1 base; unmatched bases: 8. The CDR3 sequence is 15 residues long. Written as DNA, the CDR3 is TGCAGCGTGCCCGGCGGGGGGCCTTCCTACAATGAGCAGTTCTTC. Residues: CSVPGGGPSYNEQFF.

This clonotype was detected ten times or more. The chain joins TRBV7-9 to TRBJ2-3, with D unclear. The V gene lost 10 bases and the J gene lost 2 bases, with 22 bases spanning the gap. The CDR3 runs 16 residues. Germline loops: CDR1 SEHNR, CDR2 FQNEAQ (reference sequence). As DNA, the CDR3 is TGTGCCATCCCGATAGCCCCACGTAGAATCACAGATACGCAGTATTTT. This sequence encodes CAIPIAPRRITDTQYF.

This clonotype has just a few counts. The chain recombines TRBV12-3 or TRBV12-4 with TRBJ2-5; D unresolved. V was trimmed by 3 bases and J by 5 bases, leaving 7 bases between them. The CDR3 extends over 12 amino acids. In DNA, the CDR3 is TGTGCCAGCAGTTTTTATCGCGAGACCCAGTACTTC. This sequence encodes CASSFYRETQYF.

This clonotype was counted ten times or more. This sequence joins TRBV27 and TRBJ2-7; tentatively, D is TRBD2 (7 bases). This CDR3 contains 15 residues. Germline CDR1 and CDR2: MNHEY and SMNVEV (reference sequence). Between the trimmed V and J ends, which lost 5 bases and 2 bases, there was a span of 16 bases. Here the CDR3 DNA reads TGTGCCAGCAGTGCCCAACGGGGGGCTACCTACGAGCAGTACTTC. Its protein product is CASSAQRGATYEQYF.

This clonotype was counted at least ten times. The chain uses TRBV7-2 and TRBJ1-4, with D possibly being TRBD1 (5 bases). The CDR3 contains 14 residues. CDR1 SGHTA and CDR2 FQGNSA come from the germline V gene. V lost 5 bases to trimming and J lost 2 bases, with 9 bases between them. The DNA for the CDR3 is TGTGCCAGCAGCCCTGGGGGTACTAATGAAAAACTGTTTTTT. This encodes CASSPGGTNEKLFF.

In this sample, this clonotype turned up a few times. The chain joins TRBV20-1 to TRBJ1-4; D not resolved. V was trimmed by 5 bases and J by 10 bases, leaving 20 bases between them. The CDR3 spans 14 residues. Germline-derived CDR1 and CDR2 are DFQATT and SNEGSKA (reference sequence). The DNA for the CDR3 is TGCAGTGCTGGGCAGGACGTGGGGTATGGAAAACTGTTTTTT. Its protein product is CSAGQDVGYGKLFF.

This clonotype was recorded at least ten times. The chain uses TRBV12-3 or TRBV12-4 and TRBJ1-2; 8 bases map to TRBD1. Trimming removed 6 bases from V and 8 bases from J; junction bases left unmatched: 17. This CDR3 has 16 amino acids. CDR3 sequence: CASSTEGTGGVRGYTF. CDR3 coding DNA: TGTGCCAGCAGCACAGAAGGGACAGGAGGGGTGAGGGGCTACACCTTC.

On this clonotype itself: No conserved phenylalanine or tryptophan is present at the end of the CDR3, so a read error is the likely explanation. This rearrangement joins TRBV6-6 to TRBJ2-7; D possibly corresponds to TRBD1 (5 bases). Germline CDR1 and CDR2: MNHNY and SVGAGI (reference sequence). The V end lost 2 bases, the J end lost 1 base, and 12 bases lay between the germline ends. The CDR3 spans 15 residues. As DNA, the CDR3 is TGTGCCAGCAGTTACGAGACAGCAGGTTCCTACGAGCAGTACCTC. Encoded protein: CASSYETAGSYEQYL.

In this sample, this clonotype turned up a few times. The chain couples TRBV6-4 to TRBJ2-3; perhaps TRBD2 as D (5 bases). CDR1 and CDR2 (germline): MRHNA, SNTAGT. V was trimmed by 6 bases and J by 2 bases, leaving 9 bases between them. This CDR3 spans 13 amino acids. Here the CDR3 reads CASRGLSTDTQYF. DNA for the CDR3: TGTGCCAGCAGAGGACTTTCCACAGATACGCAGTATTTT.

There are many counts of this clonotype. V and J are TRBV4-1 and TRBJ2-3; 10 bases agree with TRBD2. V was pared by 6 bases and J by 5 bases, with 8 bases of the junction left unmatched. This CDR3 contains 15 residues. Germline V gives CDR1 MGHRA, CDR2 YSYEKL. In DNA, the CDR3 is TGCGCCAGCAGGGAGACTAGCGGGTGGATAGATACGCAGTATTTT. Its protein product is CASRETSGWIDTQYF.

This clonotype was counted only a few times. V gene TRBV28 combines with J gene TRBJ2-1; D remains ambiguous. V lost 10 bases and J 0 bases, leaving 13 bases between the germline ends. The CDR3 runs 14 residues. Germline assignment: CDR1 MDHEN and CDR2 SYDVKM. CDR3 coding DNA: TGTGCCACCCATCTCGGGCGCTCCTACAATGAGCAGTTCTTC. It is translated as CATHLGRSYNEQFF.

CDR3 in DNA: TGTGCCAGTAGTACACCGGGACTAGCGGGGGTGAGCTCCTACGAGCAGTACTTC. This gives the protein CASSTPGLAGVSSYEQYF. The gene calls are TRBV19 and TRBJ2-7; 14 bases map to TRBD2. The CDR3 loop spans 18 amino acids. Germline lookup yields CDR1 LNHDA and CDR2 SQIVND (reference sequence). Trimming took 4 bases from V and 0 from J; bases not matched to a gene: 8.

This clonotype came up a few times. The chain carries TRBV28 and TRBJ2-1; perhaps TRBD2 as D (6 bases). With 1 base removed from V and 6 bases from J, the gap between germline ends came to 13 bases. Germline-derived CDR1 and CDR2 are MDHEN and SYDVKM. The CDR3 covers 15 residues. This CDR3 reads CASSLLGTGANEQFF. CDR3 nucleotide sequence: TGTGCCAGCAGTTTATTGGGGACTGGCGCCAATGAGCAGTTCTTC.

This clonotype was recorded many times. Sequence at one end of the junction differs from germline and may be a read error. The chain is built from TRBV7-9 and TRBJ1-4, with D unclear. Looked up from germline, CDR1 is SEHNR and CDR2 is FQNEAQ (reference sequence). The CDR3 covers 15 residues. CDR3 loop: CASSSQRSRNVKLFF. The CDR3 nucleotides are TGTGCCAGCAGCTCACAGCGAAGTAGAAATGTAAAACTGTTTTTT.

The genes are TRBV7-4 and TRBJ1-2; 7 nucleotides line up with TRBD1. J gave up 8 bases and V 2 bases, and 8 bases lay outside the gene matches. There are 14 residues in the CDR3. Per the germline V gene, CDR1 is SGHVT and CDR2 is SQSDAQ. Here the CDR3 reads CASSLQGGTGGYTF. The CDR3 nucleotides are TGTGCCAGCAGCTTACAGGGGGGAACGGGCGGCTACACCTTC.

This clonotype has only a few counts. The rearrangement links TRBV12-3 or TRBV12-4 to TRBJ1-2, with TRBD1 identical over 10 bases. The CDR3 has 15 residues. V shed 5 bases and J 4 bases; nucleotides not matched to a gene: 7. The CDR3 is CASSPTGTGAYGYTF. CDR3 nucleotide sequence: TGTGCCAGCAGTCCAACCGGGACAGGGGCCTATGGCTACACCTTC.

The chain carries TRBV6-5 and TRBJ1-1, with TRBD1 identical over 7 bases. CDR1 and CDR2 (germline): MNHEY, SVGAGI. Losses at the gene ends were 5 bases for V and 1 base for J; bases not matched to a gene: 7. CDR3 length: 15 amino acids. CDR3 loop: CASSPPGQWNTEAFF. For the CDR3, the DNA is TGTGCCAGCAGTCCGCCGGGACAGTGGAACACTGAAGCTTTCTTT.